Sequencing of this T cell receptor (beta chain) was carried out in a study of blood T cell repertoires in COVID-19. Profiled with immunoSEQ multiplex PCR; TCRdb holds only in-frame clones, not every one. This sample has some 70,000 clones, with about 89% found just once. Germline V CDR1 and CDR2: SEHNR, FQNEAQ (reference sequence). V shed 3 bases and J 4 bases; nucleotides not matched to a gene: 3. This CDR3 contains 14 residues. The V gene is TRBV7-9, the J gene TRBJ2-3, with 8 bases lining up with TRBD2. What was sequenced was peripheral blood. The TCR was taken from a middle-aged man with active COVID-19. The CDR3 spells CASSLTSDADTQYF. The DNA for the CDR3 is TGTGCCAGCAGCTTGACTAGCGACGCAGATACGCAGTATTTT.